This T cell receptor (beta chain) derives from a study of a mutant IDH1 vaccine in newly diagnosed glioma. Study-wide background: Patients arrived already treated with radiotherapy, temozolomide, or both, most having had both.

Regarding time point: week 47, end of study. Vaccine doses each comprised 300 ug of mutant IDH1 20-mer peptide, with topical imiquimod. Eight vaccine injections were given to patients in weeks 1, 3, 5, 7, 11, 15, 19 and 23. Concerning this clone: The target antigen is unknown.

V was clipped by 3 bases and J by 2 bases, with 1 base between them. There are 11 residues in the CDR3. CDR1 and CDR2 (germline): SGHNT, YYREEE (reference sequence). The method was immunoSEQ multiplex PCR; TCRdb's version includes in-frame clones alone and lacks a portion of them. Of about 34,000 clones listed, around nine tenths were seen once; the top ten hold approximately 12%. Here the sequenced sample was PBMCs, taken from a glioma patient whose treatment included an IDH1 peptide vaccine. This TCR was recovered from a woman aged 30 to 39 with glioma. J is TRBJ2-3 and V is TRBV5-4; D remains ambiguous. CDR3 DNA sequence: TGTGCCAGCAGCTCCACAGATACGCAGTATTTT. It translates to CASSSTDTQYF.